This T cell receptor (beta chain) comes out of a study of T cell repertoires in cytomegalovirus infection. Across the whole study: Signatures in public TCR beta sequences pointed to both CMV infection and matching HLA type. Study-level findings and limits: The response measured ex vivo was dominated by TCR beta clonotypes (HLA-C-restricted and CMV-specific).

This clonotype occurred a few times. The antigen remains unidentified. This CDR3 has 13 amino acids. V lost 10 bases to trimming and J lost 4 bases, with 13 bases between them. CDR1 LNHDA and CDR2 SQIVND come from the germline V gene (reference sequence). TCRdb redid the calling of the reads with MiXCR, one entry per CDR3 protein. The data hold 150,000 to 200,000 distinct CDR3 sequences, with 13% to 15% observed a single time. The rearrangement joins TRBV19 to TRBJ2-2; tentative D call: TRBD1 (6 bases). The material sequenced was PBMCs. The receptor was derived from a human donor in good health (CMV status not recorded). Some clones in this sample may be carry-over from other donors' samples. The CDR3 spells CATSVRGTGELFF. CDR3 sequence (DNA): TGTGCCACCAGCGTCAGGGGCACCGGGGAGCTGTTTTTT.